These T cell receptor beta chains were read from a single sample in a study of cytomegalovirus exposure and HLA in healthy donors. Using immunoSEQ multiplex PCR, the repertoire was profiled, and TCRdb retains in-frame clones only, with some absent. The table records about 110,000 clones, approximately 70% of them present only once. Material for sequencing was PBMCs. The receptor source for this set is a man aged 35 to 55 in good health and CMV-seropositive. Both conserved end residues are part of each CDR3. D genes are given only for firm matches. Expanded clones get a size class; other rows say once, few or many, or leave the size out.

d_call	v_call	clone_size	j_call	cdr3_aa	cdr3_nt
NA	TRBV2	once	TRBJ1-1	CASSPRGGSTEAFF	TGTGCCAGCAGTCCCAGGGGAGGGTCCACTGAAGCTTTCTTT
NA	TRBV9	NA	TRBJ2-2	CASSPHRGGTGELFF	TGTGCCAGCAGCCCCCACAGGGGGGGAACCGGGGAGCTGTTTTTT
NA	TRBV14	NA	TRBJ1-1	CASSLRGGRNTEAFF	TGTGCCAGCAGCCTCCGGGGGGGGAGGAACACTGAAGCTTTCTTT
NA	TRBV29-1	NA	TRBJ1-2	CSVLGEVDGYTF	TGCAGCGTTCTAGGGGAAGTTGATGGCTACACCTTC
TRBD2	TRBV6-1	NA	TRBJ2-5	CASSLGTSGIGTQYF	TGTGCCAGCAGCCTAGGGACTAGCGGTATAGGGACCCAGTACTTC
NA	TRBV29-1	NA	TRBJ2-3	CSVASGTSFLTF	NA
NA	TRBV28	few	TRBJ2-7	CASILQGSSYEQYF	TGTGCCAGCATCCTTCAGGGGAGCTCCTACGAGCAGTACTTC
TRBD2	TRBV7-8	NA	TRBJ2-1	CASSSSGTNYNEQFF	TGTGCCAGCAGCTCCAGCGGGACTAACTACAATGAGCAGTTCTTC
TRBD1	TRBV7-9	NA	TRBJ2-5	CASSPGQGGQETQYF	TGTGCCAGCAGCCCCGGACAGGGGGGTCAGGAGACCCAGTACTTC
NA	TRBV7-3	NA	TRBJ1-2	CASSLGAGSYGYTF	TGTGCCAGCAGCTTAGGGGCAGGATCCTATGGCTACACCTTC
TRBD1	TRBV30	NA	TRBJ1-5	CAWRPGQGSILSNQPQHF	TGTGCCTGGAGGCCGGGACAGGGGTCCATACTAAGCAATCAGCCCCAGCATTTT
TRBD1	TRBV7-2	NA	TRBJ2-2	CASSFQPGQGTHTGELFF	TGTGCCAGCAGCTTTCAACCGGGACAGGGTACCCACACCGGGGAGCTGTTTTTT
NA	TRBV28	NA	TRBJ1-5	CASSYAGGSSLNQPQHF	TGTGCCAGCAGTTACGCCGGGGGGTCCAGCTTAAATCAGCCCCAGCATTTT
TRBD1	TRBV7-3	NA	TRBJ2-1	CASSFSEGAYEQFF	TGTGCCAGCAGCTTTAGTGAGGGGGCCTATGAGCAGTTCTTC
NA	TRBV6-4	NA	TRBJ2-3	CASSDSLAASTDTQYF	TGTGCCAGCAGTGACTCCCTCGCGGCTAGCACAGATACGCAGTATTTT
TRBD2	TRBV7-2	NA	TRBJ2-2	CASSSRGGREYTGELFF	TGTGCCAGCAGCTCGAGGGGCGGGCGGGAGTACACCGGGGAGCTGTTTTTT
NA	TRBV28	NA	TRBJ2-3	CASSLSTRGTDTQYF	TGTGCCAGCAGTTTATCCACCCGGGGAACAGATACGCAGTATTTT
NA	TRBV10-3	NA	TRBJ2-6	CAISERGGTGANVLTF	TGTGCCATCAGTGAGAGGGGGGGGACTGGGGCCAACGTCCTGACTTTC
NA	TRBV19	few	TRBJ1-4	CASRNRPATNEKLFF	TGTGCCAGTAGGAACAGGCCTGCAACTAATGAAAAACTGTTTTTT
TRBD2	TRBV9	NA	TRBJ2-2	CASSVDGRDTGELFF	TGTGCCAGCAGCGTTGACGGGAGGGACACCGGGGAGCTGTTTTTT
NA	TRBV28	NA	TRBJ2-1	CASSGNPYNEQFF	TGTGCCAGCAGCGGGAATCCCTACAATGAGCAGTTCTTC
TRBD1	TRBV19	NA	TRBJ2-2	CASSTRGPVSGELFF	TGTGCCAGTAGCACAAGGGGGCCGGTATCCGGGGAGCTGTTTTTT
TRBD1	TRBV6-5	NA	TRBJ2-7	CASSYLGQGVEQYF	TGTGCCAGCAGTTACTTGGGACAGGGGGTCGAGCAGTACTTC
NA	TRBV5-1	once	TRBJ2-7	CASSLAQGIYEQYF	TGCGCCAGCAGCTTAGCACAGGGAATTTACGAGCAGTACTTC
NA	TRBV7-3	NA	TRBJ2-2	CASSPGVPGELFF	TGTGCCAGCAGCCCAGGCGTTCCCGGGGAGCTGTTTTTT
TRBD2	TRBV15	NA	TRBJ2-3	CATSATRGGGPGDTQYF	TGTGCCACCAGCGCGACCCGCGGGGGAGGGCCTGGAGATACGCAGTATTTT
TRBD1	TRBV10-3	NA	TRBJ1-5	CAISATGNQPQHF	TGTGCCATCAGTGCGACAGGGAATCAGCCCCAGCATTTT
NA	TRBV5-1	NA	TRBJ1-1	CASSRDPRAGAFF	TGCGCCAGCAGCAGAGACCCAAGGGCGGGGGCTTTCTTT
TRBD1	TRBV6-5	NA	TRBJ1-5	CASSSGQGAAQPQHF	TGTGCCAGCAGCAGTGGACAGGGGGCGGCTCAGCCCCAGCATTTT
NA	TRBV7-9	few	TRBJ1-1	CASSLSRATEAFF	TGTGCCAGCAGCTTATCGAGGGCCACTGAAGCTTTCTTT
NA	TRBV7-9	once	TRBJ2-2	CASSLGREGELFF	TGTGCCAGCAGCTTAGGCCGCGAGGGGGAGCTGTTTTTT
NA	TRBV5-1	NA	TRBJ1-2	CASSLRTLTEPNYGYTF	TGCGCCAGCAGCCTCCGCACACTGACTGAGCCTAACTATGGCTACACCTTC